This is a list of T cell receptor beta chains from one sample in a study of blood T cell repertoires in COVID-19. This table comes from immunoSEQ multiplex PCR, and its TCRdb copy is limited to in-frame clones, with some not included. Among about 190,000 clones listed, approximately 88% were seen once. Specimen: peripheral blood. The receptors originated from a man in his forties with acute or convalescent COVID-19. Both conserved end residues are part of each CDR3. The D gene is left open where the match is weak. Size is stated for part of the rows, as once, few or many counts, or as a class when the clone is expanded.

d_call clone_size j_call v_call cdr3_aa cdr3_nt
. . TRBJ2-7 TRBV13 CASSLGQGGYEQYF TGTGCCAGCAGCTTAGGCCAAGGGGGATACGAGCAGTACTTC
. . TRBJ2-1 TRBV7-8 CASSRSWSAAYNEQFF TGTGCCAGCAGCCGTTCGTGGAGTGCCGCCTACAATGAGCAGTTCTTC
TRBD2 . TRBJ2-3 TRBV6-5 CASSLSGGASDTQYF TGTGCCAGCAGCCTAAGCGGGGGGGCGTCAGATACGCAGTATTTT
. . TRBJ2-5 TRBV12-3/TRBV12-4 CASSLDGGKTQYF TGTGCCAGCAGTTTAGACGGGGGAAAGACCCAGTACTTC
. . TRBJ1-2 TRBV12-5 CASDFQGSYGYTF TGTGCTAGTGACTTCCAGGGAAGCTATGGCTACACCTTC
TRBD1 . TRBJ1-2 TRBV19 CASRLTGEIYGYTF TGTGCCAGTAGGTTGACAGGGGAGATCTACGGCTACACCTTC
TRBD2 . TRBJ2-3 TRBV5-4 CASSSWLAGTDTQYF TGTGCCAGCAGCTCGTGGCTAGCGGGTACGGATACGCAGTATTTT
. . TRBJ1-3 TRBV2 CASSAGSRLNTIYF TGTGCCAGCAGTGCGGGAAGCAGGCTGAACACCATATATTTT
. once TRBJ1-2 TRBV29-1 CSLDSDYGYTF TGCAGCCTCGACAGTGACTATGGCTACACCTTC
TRBD1 . TRBJ1-3 TRBV28 CASSLRGQGVFGNTIYF TGTGCCAGCAGTTTGAGAGGACAGGGGGTTTTTGGAAACACCATATATTTT
TRBD1 . TRBJ2-3 TRBV5-1 CASSDGTDYTDTQYF TGCGCCAGCAGCGACGGGACAGATTACACAGATACGCAGTATTTT
. . TRBJ1-2 TRBV7-2 CASSLTEDGGYTF TGTGCCAGCAGCTTGACAGAGGATGGAGGCTACACCTTC
TRBD1 once TRBJ1-6 TRBV5-1 CASSPGTALGSYNSPLHF TGCGCCAGCAGCCCTGGGACAGCTTTGGGCTCCTATAATTCACCCCTCCACTTT
. . TRBJ1-3 TRBV14 CASSPGGNTIYF TGTGCCAGCAGCCCAGGGGGAAACACCATATATTTT
. . TRBJ2-2 TRBV24-1 CATSAFSGELFF TGTGCCACCAGTGCCTTTTCCGGGGAGCTGTTTTTT
TRBD1 . TRBJ1-2 TRBV2 CASRDRVYGYTF TGTGCCAGCAGGGACAGGGTCTATGGCTACACCTTC
TRBD1 . TRBJ2-3 TRBV30 CACGDRDWVADTQYF TGTGCCTGCGGGGACAGGGATTGGGTCGCAGATACGCAGTATTTT
TRBD1 . TRBJ1-6 TRBV30 CAWSSRQGYNSPLHF TGTGCCTGGAGCAGCCGACAGGGATATAATTCACCCCTCCACTTT
TRBD1 . TRBJ1-5 TRBV7-2 CASSFYRGSNQPQHF TGTGCCAGCAGCTTTTACAGGGGTAGCAATCAGCCCCAGCATTTT
. . TRBJ1-2 TRBV5-6 CASTREGRAGGYTF TGTGCCAGCACCCGGGAGGGCAGGGCTGGAGGCTACACCTTC
TRBD1 few TRBJ1-1 TRBV10-1 CASSESQGARAFF TGCGCCAGCAGTGAGTCCCAGGGGGCCAGAGCTTTCTTT
. . TRBJ2-1 TRBV6-5 CASSPGIAPYNEQFF TGTGCCAGCAGTCCGGGGATAGCGCCATACAATGAGCAGTTCTTC
. once TRBJ1-2 TRBV27 CASSLSRSYGYTF TGTGCCAGCAGTTTAAGTCGCAGCTATGGCTACACCTTC
. . TRBJ1-2 TRBV9 CASSPRDFPYTF TGTGCCAGCAGCCCCCGGGACTTCCCCTACACCTTC
. . TRBJ2-3 TRBV24-1 CATSQGGTQYF TGTGCCACCAGTCAGGGAGGTACGCAGTATTTT
. . TRBJ2-7 TRBV28 CASSRQAQSSYEQYF TGTGCCAGCAGTAGACAGGCCCAAAGCTCCTACGAGCAGTACTTC
. . TRBJ1-1 TRBV30 CAWRETVSNTEAFF TGTGCCTGGAGGGAGACAGTTTCGAACACTGAAGCTTTCTTT